This T cell receptor beta chain was captured in a study of Ad26.COV2.S vaccination and SARS-CoV-2 variants. As for the study in general: Into the muscle, Ad26.COV2.S was dosed once or twice, 56 days apart.

Clones were read by immunoSEQ multiplex PCR, and TCRdb kept only the in-frame ones, dropping some. Among 430,000 or so clones, over 75% were seen once, and the ten largest hold roughly an eighth. The treatment is: roughly 19 received Ad26.COV2.S at low or high dose, single or two shots; about 5 received placebo; per-sample allocation not given. All samples were drawn on day 63, counting from the first vaccine or placebo injection. The donor's status was that of an adult aged 18-55 years in Boston. The sequenced sample was peripheral blood, obtained in a trial of Ad26.COV2.S vaccine versus placebo. The receptor was derived from a person aged 18-60 years who received the Ad26.COV2.S COVID-19 vaccine or a placebo.

Written as DNA, the CDR3 is TGTGCCAGCAGCGAGCTAGCGGGGACCCACGATGAGCAGTTCTTC. The encoded protein is CASSELAGTHDEQFF. The chain is built from TRBV9 and TRBJ2-1, with TRBD2 matching over 9 bases. The CDR3 sequence is 15 residues long. V was pared by 3 bases and J by 8 bases, with 9 bases of the junction left unmatched. In germline, CDR1 is SGDLS, CDR2 YYNGEE.